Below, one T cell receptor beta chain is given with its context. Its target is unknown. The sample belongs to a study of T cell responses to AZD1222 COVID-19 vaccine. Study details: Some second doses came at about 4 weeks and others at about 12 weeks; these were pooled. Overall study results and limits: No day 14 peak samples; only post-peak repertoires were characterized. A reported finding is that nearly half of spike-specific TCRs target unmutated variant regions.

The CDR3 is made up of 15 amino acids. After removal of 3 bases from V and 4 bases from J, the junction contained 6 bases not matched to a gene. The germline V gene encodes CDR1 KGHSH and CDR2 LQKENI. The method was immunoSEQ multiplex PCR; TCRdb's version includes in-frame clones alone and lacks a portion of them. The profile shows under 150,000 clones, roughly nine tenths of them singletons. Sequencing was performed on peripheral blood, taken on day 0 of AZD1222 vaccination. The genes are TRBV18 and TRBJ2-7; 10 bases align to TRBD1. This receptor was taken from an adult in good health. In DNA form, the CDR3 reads TGTGCCAGCTCACCTCGACAGGGGGCGATTTACGAGCAGTACTTC. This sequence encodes CASSPRQGAIYEQYF. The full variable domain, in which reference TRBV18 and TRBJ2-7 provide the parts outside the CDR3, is NAGVMQNPRHLVRRRGQEARLRCSPMKGHSHVYWYRQLPEEGLKFMVYLQKENIIDESGMPKERFSAEFPKEGPSILRIQQVVRGDSAAYFCASSPRQGAIYEQYFGPGTRLTVT.